Below, 3 T cell receptor beta chains from the same sample are listed, as sequenced in a study of blood T cell repertoires in COVID-19. TCRdb's table, derived via immunoSEQ multiplex PCR, lists solely in-frame clones and lacks some. The sample contains roughly 200,000 clones, about 76% of which appear only once. Sequenced: peripheral blood. The receptor set was obtained from a woman aged 45-59 years with active or convalescent COVID-19.

The chain recombines TRBV4-1 with TRBJ1-5; unclear D gene. Trimming shortened V by 0 bases and J by 5 bases, and 11 bases separated the two germline ends. Germline-derived CDR1 and CDR2 are MGHRA and YSYEKL. The CDR3 has 15 residues. The CDR3 reads CASSQDFTEYQPQHF. Written as DNA, the CDR3 is TGCGCCAGCAGCCAAGATTTCACAGAATATCAGCCCCAGCATTTT.

This clone was seen only once. The J gene is TRBJ1-1, the V gene TRBV30, with a tentative D call TRBD1 (6 bases). The germline V gene encodes CDR1 GTSNPN and CDR2 SVGIG (reference sequence). There are 15 residues in the CDR3. The ends were cut back, 2 bases at V and 5 bases at J, with 18 bases in the middle. As DNA, the CDR3 is TGTGCCTGGAGTCGACAGGAACTTTCTAGGACTGAAGCTTTCTTT. Protein sequence: CAWSRQELSRTEAFF.

The chain couples TRBV18 to TRBJ1-2; 8 bases map to TRBD1. Trimming at V came to 2 bases and at J to 1 base, leaving 0 bases not matched to a gene. The germline CDR1 and CDR2 sequences are KGHSH and LQKENI. CDR3 length: 14 residues. CDR3 residues: CASSPGQGNYGYTF. The CDR3 DNA sequence: TGTGCCAGCTCACCAGGACAGGGTAACTATGGCTACACCTTC. The full variable domain, rest sourced from reference TRBV18 and TRBJ1-2, is NAGVMQNPRHLVRRRGQEARLRCSPMKGHSHVYWYRQLPEEGLKFMVYLQKENIIDESGMPKERFSAEFPKEGPSILRIQQVVRGDSAAYFCASSPGQGNYGYTFGSGTRLTVV.